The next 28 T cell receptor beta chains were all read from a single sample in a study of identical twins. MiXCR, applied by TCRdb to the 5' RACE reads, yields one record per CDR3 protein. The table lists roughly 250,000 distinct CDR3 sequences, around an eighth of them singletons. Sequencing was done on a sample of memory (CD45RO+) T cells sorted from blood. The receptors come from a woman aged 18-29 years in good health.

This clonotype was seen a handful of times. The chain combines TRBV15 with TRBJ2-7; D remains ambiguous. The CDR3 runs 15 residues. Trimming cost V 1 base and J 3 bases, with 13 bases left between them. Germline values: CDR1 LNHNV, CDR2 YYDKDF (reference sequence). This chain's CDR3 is CATSRAGVGGYEQYF. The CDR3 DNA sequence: TGTGCCACCAGCAGAGCTGGTGTGGGTGGCTACGAGCAGTACTTC.

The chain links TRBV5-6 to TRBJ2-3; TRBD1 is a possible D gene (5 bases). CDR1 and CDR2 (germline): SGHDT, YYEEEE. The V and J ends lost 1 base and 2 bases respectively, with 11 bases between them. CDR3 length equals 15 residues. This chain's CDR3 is CASSLQQGYTDTQYF. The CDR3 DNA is TGTGCCAGCAGCTTGCAGCAGGGATACACAGATACGCAGTATTTT.

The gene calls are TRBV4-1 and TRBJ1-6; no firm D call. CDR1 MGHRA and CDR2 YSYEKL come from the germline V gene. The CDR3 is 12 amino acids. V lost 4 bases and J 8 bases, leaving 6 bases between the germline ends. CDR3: CASSRTDSPLHF. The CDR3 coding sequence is TGCGCCAGCAGCCGAACAGATTCACCCCTCCACTTT.

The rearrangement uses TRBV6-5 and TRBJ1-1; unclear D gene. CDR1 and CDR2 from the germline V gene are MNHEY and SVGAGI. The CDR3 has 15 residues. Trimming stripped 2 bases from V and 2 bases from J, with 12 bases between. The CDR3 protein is CASSYLDGINTEAFF. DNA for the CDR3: TGTGCCAGCAGTTACCTGGACGGGATTAACACTGAAGCTTTCTTT.

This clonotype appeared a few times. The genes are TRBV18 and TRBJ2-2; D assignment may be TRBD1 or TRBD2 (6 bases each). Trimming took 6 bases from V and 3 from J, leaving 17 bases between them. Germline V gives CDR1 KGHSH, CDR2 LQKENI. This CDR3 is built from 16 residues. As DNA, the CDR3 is TGTGCCAGCTCCCTTGGACAGCCGGGGGACACCGGGGAGCTGTTTTTT. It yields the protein CASSLGQPGDTGELFF.

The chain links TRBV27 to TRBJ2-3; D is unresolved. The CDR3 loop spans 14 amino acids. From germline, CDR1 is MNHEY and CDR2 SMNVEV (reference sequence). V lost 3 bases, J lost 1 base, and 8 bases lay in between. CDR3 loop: CASSFGLGTDTQYF. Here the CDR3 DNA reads TGTGCCAGCAGTTTCGGGTTGGGCACAGATACGCAGTATTTT.

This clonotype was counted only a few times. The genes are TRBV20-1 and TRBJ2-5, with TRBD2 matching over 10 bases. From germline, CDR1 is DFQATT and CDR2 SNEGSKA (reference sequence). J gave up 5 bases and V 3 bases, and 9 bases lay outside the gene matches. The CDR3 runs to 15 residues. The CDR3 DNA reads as TGCAGTGCTAGGCCAGCGGGGGGGATGGGGGAGACCCAGTACTTC. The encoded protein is CSARPAGGMGETQYF.

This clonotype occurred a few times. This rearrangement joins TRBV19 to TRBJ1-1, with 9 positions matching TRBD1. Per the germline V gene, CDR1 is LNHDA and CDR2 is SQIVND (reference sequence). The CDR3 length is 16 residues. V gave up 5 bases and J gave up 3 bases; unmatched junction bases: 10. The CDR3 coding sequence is TGTGCCAGTAGTCACAACAGGGGGCATGGGTACACTGAAGCTTTCTTT. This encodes CASSHNRGHGYTEAFF.

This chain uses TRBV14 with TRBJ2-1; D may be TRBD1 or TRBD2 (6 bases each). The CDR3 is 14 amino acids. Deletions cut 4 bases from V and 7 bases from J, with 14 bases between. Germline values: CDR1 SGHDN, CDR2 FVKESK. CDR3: CASSPLTGRNEQFF. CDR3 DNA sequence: TGTGCCAGCAGCCCCCTCACAGGGAGGAATGAGCAGTTCTTC.

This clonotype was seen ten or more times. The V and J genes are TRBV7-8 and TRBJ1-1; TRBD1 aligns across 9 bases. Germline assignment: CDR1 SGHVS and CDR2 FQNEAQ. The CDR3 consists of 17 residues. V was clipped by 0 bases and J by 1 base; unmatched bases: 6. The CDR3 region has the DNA TGTGCCAGCAGCTTAGCTAGGGGACAGGGAGAGAACACTGAAGCTTTCTTT. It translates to CASSLARGQGENTEAFF.

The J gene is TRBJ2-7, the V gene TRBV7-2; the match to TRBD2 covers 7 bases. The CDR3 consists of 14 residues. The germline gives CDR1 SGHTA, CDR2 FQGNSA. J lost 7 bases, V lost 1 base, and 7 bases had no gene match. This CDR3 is CASSLGWAAGEQYF. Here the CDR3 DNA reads TGTGCCAGCAGCTTAGGTTGGGCAGCGGGGGAGCAGTACTTC.

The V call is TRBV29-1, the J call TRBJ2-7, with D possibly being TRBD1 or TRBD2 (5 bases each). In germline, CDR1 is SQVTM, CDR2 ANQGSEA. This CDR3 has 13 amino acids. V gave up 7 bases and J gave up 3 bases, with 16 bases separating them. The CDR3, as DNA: TGCAGCGGGGGCGAGCGGAACAACTACGAGCAGTACTTC. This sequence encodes CSGGERNNYEQYF.

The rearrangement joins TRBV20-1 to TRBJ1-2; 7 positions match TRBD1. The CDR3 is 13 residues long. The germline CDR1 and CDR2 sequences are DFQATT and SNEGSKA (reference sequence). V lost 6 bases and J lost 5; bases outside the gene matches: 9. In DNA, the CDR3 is TGCAGTGCCCTTACCGGGACAGTGTATGGCTACACCTTC. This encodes CSALTGTVYGYTF.

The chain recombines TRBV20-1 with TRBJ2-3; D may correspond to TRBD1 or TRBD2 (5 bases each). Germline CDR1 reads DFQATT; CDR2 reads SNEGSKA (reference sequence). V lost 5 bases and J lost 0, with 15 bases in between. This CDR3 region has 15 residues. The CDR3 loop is CSAGARRVSTDTQYF. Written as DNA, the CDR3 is TGCAGTGCTGGGGCCCGGCGGGTTAGCACAGATACGCAGTATTTT.

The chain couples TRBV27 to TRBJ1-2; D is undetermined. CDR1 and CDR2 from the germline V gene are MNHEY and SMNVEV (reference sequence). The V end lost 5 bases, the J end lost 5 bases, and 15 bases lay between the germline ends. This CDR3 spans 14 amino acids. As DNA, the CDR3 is TGTGCCAGCAGTCCCCGAGTTGGGATTTATGGCTACACCTTC. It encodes CASSPRVGIYGYTF.

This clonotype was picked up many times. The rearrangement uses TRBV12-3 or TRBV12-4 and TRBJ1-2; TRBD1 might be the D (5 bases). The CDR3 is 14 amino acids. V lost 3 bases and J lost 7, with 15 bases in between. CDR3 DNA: TGTGCCAGCAGTTTCCCAGGGAATTATGGTGGCTACACCTTC. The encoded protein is CASSFPGNYGGYTF.

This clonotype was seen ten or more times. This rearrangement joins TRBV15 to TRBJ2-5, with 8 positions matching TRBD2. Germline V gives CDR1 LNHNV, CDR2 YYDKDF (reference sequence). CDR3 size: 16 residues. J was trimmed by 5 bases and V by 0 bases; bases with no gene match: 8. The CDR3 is CATSRDRGSGAETQYF. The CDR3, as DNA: TGTGCCACCAGCAGAGATCGGGGTAGCGGGGCGGAGACCCAGTACTTC.

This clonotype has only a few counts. Here the CDR3 DNA reads TGTGCCAGCAGCTTGAGGACCAAGGGGGAAAAACTGTTTTTT. Its protein product is CASSLRTKGEKLFF. J is TRBJ1-4 and V is TRBV5-8, with D perhaps matching TRBD1 (5 bases). Trimming shortened V by 1 base and J by 8 bases, and 12 bases separated the two germline ends. The CDR3 consists of 14 residues. The V gene's germline CDR1 is SGHTS and CDR2 YDEGEE.

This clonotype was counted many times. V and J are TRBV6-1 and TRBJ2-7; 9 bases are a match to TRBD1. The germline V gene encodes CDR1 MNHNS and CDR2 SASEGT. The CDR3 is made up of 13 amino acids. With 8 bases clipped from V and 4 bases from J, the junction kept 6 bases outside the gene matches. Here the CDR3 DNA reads TGTGCCAGCTCCAGGGGGACAGGGTACGAGCAGTACTTC. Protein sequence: CASSRGTGYEQYF.

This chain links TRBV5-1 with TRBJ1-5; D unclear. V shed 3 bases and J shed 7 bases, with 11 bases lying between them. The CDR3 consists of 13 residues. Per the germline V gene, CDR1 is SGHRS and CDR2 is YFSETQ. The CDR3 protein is CASSWDARQPQHF. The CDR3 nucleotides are TGCGCCAGCAGCTGGGATGCGAGGCAGCCCCAGCATTTT.

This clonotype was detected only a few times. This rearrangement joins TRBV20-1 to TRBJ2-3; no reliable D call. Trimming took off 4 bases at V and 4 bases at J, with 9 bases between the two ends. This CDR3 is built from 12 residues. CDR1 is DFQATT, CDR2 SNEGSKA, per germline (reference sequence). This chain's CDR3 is CSATRVSDTQYF. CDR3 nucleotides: TGCAGTGCTACGCGTGTTTCAGATACGCAGTATTTT.

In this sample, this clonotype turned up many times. Here the CDR3 DNA reads TGTGCCAGCAGTACTTGGACTTCCAACTCCTACGAGCAGTACTTC. Its protein product is CASSTWTSNSYEQYF. V and J are TRBV7-9 and TRBJ2-7, with D possibly TRBD2 on 5 matching bases. Germline CDR1 SEHNR, CDR2 FQNEAQ (reference sequence). The CDR3 has 15 amino acids. Trimming took 6 bases from V and 0 from J, leaving 15 bases between them.

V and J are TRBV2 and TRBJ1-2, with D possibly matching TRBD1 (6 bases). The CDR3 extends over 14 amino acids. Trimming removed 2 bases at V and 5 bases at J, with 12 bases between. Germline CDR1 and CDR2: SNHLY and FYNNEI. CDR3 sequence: CASSETTGEYGYTF. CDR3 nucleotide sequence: TGTGCCAGCAGTGAAACGACAGGAGAATATGGCTACACCTTC.

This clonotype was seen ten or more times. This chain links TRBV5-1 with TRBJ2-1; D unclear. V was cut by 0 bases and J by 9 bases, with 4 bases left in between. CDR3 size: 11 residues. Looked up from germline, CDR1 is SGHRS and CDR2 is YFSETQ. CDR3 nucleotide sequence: TGCGCCAGCAGCTTGGCCGTTGAGCAGTTCTTC. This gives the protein CASSLAVEQFF.

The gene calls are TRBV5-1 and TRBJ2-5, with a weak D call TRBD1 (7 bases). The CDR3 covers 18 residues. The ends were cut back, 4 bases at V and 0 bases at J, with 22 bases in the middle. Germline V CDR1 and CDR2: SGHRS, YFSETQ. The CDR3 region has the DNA TGCGCCAGCAGCAGAAACTGGGGCGGGACAGCGTACCAAGAGACCCAGTACTTC. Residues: CASSRNWGGTAYQETQYF.

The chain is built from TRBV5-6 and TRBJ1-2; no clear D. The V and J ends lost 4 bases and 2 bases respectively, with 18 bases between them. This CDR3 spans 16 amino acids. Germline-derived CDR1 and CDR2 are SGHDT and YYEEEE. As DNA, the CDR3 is TGTGCCAGCAGCCGCCCCTACTATGGGAAGAACTATGGCTACACCTTC. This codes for CASSRPYYGKNYGYTF.

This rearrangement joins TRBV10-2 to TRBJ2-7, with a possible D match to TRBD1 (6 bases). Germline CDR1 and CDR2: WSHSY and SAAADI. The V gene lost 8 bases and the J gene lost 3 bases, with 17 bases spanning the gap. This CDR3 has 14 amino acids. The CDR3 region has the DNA TGCGCCAGCGGTACTAGGGGGTGGGGCTACGAGCAGTACTTC. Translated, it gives CASGTRGWGYEQYF.

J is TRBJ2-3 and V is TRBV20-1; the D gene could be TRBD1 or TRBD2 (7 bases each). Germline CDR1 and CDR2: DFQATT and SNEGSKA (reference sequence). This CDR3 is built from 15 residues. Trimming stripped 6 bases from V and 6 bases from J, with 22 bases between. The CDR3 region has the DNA TGCAGTGCCCCCAGGGGGAGGGGGCTCATTGATACGCAGTATTTT. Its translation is CSAPRGRGLIDTQYF.